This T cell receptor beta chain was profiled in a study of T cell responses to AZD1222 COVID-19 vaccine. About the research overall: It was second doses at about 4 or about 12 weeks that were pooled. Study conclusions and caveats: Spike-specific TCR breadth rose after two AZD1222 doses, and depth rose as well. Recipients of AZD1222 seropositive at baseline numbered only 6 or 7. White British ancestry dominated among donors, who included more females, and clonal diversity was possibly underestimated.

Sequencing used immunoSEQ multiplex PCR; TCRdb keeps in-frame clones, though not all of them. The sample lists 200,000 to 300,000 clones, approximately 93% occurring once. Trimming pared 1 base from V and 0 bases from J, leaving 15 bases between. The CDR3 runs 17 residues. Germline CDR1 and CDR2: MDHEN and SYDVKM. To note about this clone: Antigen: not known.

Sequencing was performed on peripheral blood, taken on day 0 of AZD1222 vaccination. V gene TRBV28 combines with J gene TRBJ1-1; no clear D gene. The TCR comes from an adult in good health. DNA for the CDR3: TGTGCCAGCAGTTTATATGTCGGAGCGGGTGTGAACACTGAAGCTTTCTTT. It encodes CASSLYVGAGVNTEAFF.